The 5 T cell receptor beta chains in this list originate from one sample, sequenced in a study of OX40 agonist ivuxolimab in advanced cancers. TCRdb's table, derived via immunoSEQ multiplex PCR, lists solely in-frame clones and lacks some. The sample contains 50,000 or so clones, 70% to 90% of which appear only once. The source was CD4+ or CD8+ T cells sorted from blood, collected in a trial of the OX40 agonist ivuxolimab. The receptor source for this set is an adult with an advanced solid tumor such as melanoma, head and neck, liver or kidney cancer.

DNA of the CDR3: TGTGCCAACGGTAGGGGTACCGTACCCACAGATACGCAGTATTTT. Translation gives CANGRGTVPTDTQYF. This chain links TRBV2 with TRBJ2-3; weak D call: TRBD1 (5 bases). Germline-derived CDR1 and CDR2 are SNHLY and FYNNEI. The CDR3 consists of 15 residues. V was shortened by 10 bases and J by 2 bases, with 19 bases between the two germline ends.

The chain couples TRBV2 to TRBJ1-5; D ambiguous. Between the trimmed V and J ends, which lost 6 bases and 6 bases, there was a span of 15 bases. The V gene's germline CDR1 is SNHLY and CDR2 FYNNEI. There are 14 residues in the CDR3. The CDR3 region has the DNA TGTGCCAGCAGACCCCAGGACCCCGGTCAGCCCCAGCATTTT. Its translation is CASRPQDPGQPQHF.

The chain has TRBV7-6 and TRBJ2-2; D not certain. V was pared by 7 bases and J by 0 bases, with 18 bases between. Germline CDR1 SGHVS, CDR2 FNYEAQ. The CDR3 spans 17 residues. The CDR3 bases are TGTGCCAGCAACCCGACCCCAAGAGGAGCGAACACCGGGGAGCTGTTTTTT. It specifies CASNPTPRGANTGELFF.

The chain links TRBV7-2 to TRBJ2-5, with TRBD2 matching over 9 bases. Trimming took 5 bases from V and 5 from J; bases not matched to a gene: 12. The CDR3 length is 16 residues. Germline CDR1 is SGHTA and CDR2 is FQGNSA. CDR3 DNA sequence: TGTGCCAGCAGCCAAGGGACTAGCCGCCTTGGGGAGACCCAGTACTTC. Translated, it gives CASSQGTSRLGETQYF.

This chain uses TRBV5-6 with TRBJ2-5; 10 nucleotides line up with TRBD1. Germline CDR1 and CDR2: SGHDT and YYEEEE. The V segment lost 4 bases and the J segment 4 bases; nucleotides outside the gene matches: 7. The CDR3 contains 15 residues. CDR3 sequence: CASSGEGQGLETQYF. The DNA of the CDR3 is TGTGCCAGCAGCGGGGAGGGACAGGGGTTAGAGACCCAGTACTTC. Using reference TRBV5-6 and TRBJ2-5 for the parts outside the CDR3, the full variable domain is DAGVTQSPTHLIKTRGQQVTLRCSPKSGHDTVSWYQQALGQGPQFIFQYYEEEERQRGNFPDRFSGHQFPNYSSELNVNALLLGDSALYLCASSGEGQGLETQYFGPGTRLLVL.